One and the same sample provided the 8 T cell receptor beta chains below, sequenced in a study of Ad26.COV2.S vaccination and SARS-CoV-2 variants. Some clones are missing from TCRdb's copy, which holds only in-frame ones; the method was immunoSEQ multiplex PCR. The sample records about 390,000 clones, around 92% being singletons. Regarding treatment: some 20 received Ad26.COV2.S at low or high dose, single or two shots; roughly five received placebo; per-sample allocation not given. Vaccine and placebo recipients were sampled on day 63 after the first injection. Sequenced material: peripheral blood, taken in a trial of Ad26.COV2.S vaccine versus placebo. The source of these receptors is a person aged 18 to 59 who received the Ad26.COV2.S COVID-19 vaccine or a placebo.

J is TRBJ2-3 and V is TRBV19, with D tentatively TRBD1 (6 bases). From germline, CDR1 is LNHDA and CDR2 SQIVND (reference sequence). Trimming shortened V by 3 bases and J by 8 bases, and 39 bases separated the two germline ends. The CDR3 has 22 amino acids. The CDR3 DNA sequence: TGTGCCAGTAGTATGTCTCTAGTCAGCACAACAGGGTCGGAGGTTCGGATGCGTACGCAGTATTTT. Translating gives CASSMSLVSTTGSEVRMRTQYF. The full variable domain, completed using reference TRBV19 and TRBJ2-3, is DGGITQSPKYLFRKEGQNVTLSCEQNLNHDAMYWYRQDPGQGLRLIYYSQIVNDFQKGDIAEGYSVSREKKESFPLTVTSAQKNPTAFYLCASSMSLVSTTGSEVRMRTQYFGPGTRLTVL.

This clone was found once. The chain has TRBV5-1 and TRBJ1-1, with D uncertain. The CDR3 has 13 amino acids. From germline, CDR1 is SGHRS and CDR2 YFSETQ. With 1 base removed from V and 1 base from J, the gap between germline ends came to 5 bases. CDR3 sequence (DNA): TGCGCCAGCAGCTTGTTTGAGAACACTGAAGCTTTCTTT. Protein product: CASSLFENTEAFF.

This clone appeared once. The chain recombines TRBV7-2 with TRBJ2-3; TRBD2 matches at 12 bases. Trimming at V came to 0 bases and at J to 1 base, leaving 5 bases not matched to a gene. Germline V gene lookup returns CDR1 SGHTA and CDR2 FQGNSA. This CDR3 comprises 18 residues. CDR3 sequence: CASSLALLAGGGTDTQYF. In DNA, the CDR3 is TGTGCCAGCAGCTTAGCTTTACTAGCGGGGGGAGGCACAGATACGCAGTATTTT.

The chain uses TRBV7-2 and TRBJ2-3; D remains unclear. This CDR3 is built from 14 residues. Trimming shortened V by 2 bases and J by 2 bases, and 8 bases separated the two germline ends. Germline loops: CDR1 SGHTA, CDR2 FQGNSA. As DNA, the CDR3 is TGTGCCAGCAGCTTAACCCAGCTCACAGATACGCAGTATTTT. Translation gives CASSLTQLTDTQYF.

The chain couples TRBV7-2 to TRBJ1-5, with D possibly TRBD1 on 5 matching bases. The germline CDR1 and CDR2 sequences are SGHTA and FQGNSA. Trimming shortened V by 1 base and J by 5 bases, and 6 bases separated the two germline ends. This CDR3 contains 13 residues. The CDR3 coding sequence is TGTGCCAGCAGCTTAGAGACAGATCAGCCCCAGCATTTT. As protein: CASSLETDQPQHF.

The chain combines TRBV3-1 (or the pseudogene TRBV3-2) with TRBJ2-3; D may be TRBD1 or TRBD2 (5 bases each). V was cut by 5 bases and J by 4 bases, with 13 bases left in between. The CDR3 sequence is 14 residues long. The germline V gene has CDR1 LGHDT and CDR2 YNNKEL (reference sequence). CDR3 in amino acids: CASSDLWGSDTQYF. CDR3 bases: TGTGCCAGCAGCGACCTTTGGGGGTCAGATACGCAGTATTTT.

V usage is TRBV4-3 and J usage is TRBJ1-4, with D perhaps matching TRBD1 (6 bases). The CDR3 totals 17 residues. With 1 base removed from V and 3 bases from J, the gap between germline ends came to 15 bases. Germline CDR1 is LGHNA and CDR2 is YSLEER. CDR3 in amino acids: CASSQGGRGSANEKLFF. As DNA, the CDR3 is TGCGCCAGCAGCCAAGGTGGGAGGGGGTCGGCTAATGAAAAACTGTTTTTT.

The chain joins TRBV28 to TRBJ1-3; 8 bases agree with TRBD1. Germline V lookup: CDR1 MDHEN, CDR2 SYDVKM. The CDR3 sequence is 14 residues long. With V trimmed by 8 bases and J by 0 bases, 3 bases remained unmatched. This CDR3 reads CASQQGGSGNTIYF. The CDR3, as DNA: TGTGCCAGCCAACAGGGGGGCTCTGGAAACACCATATATTTT.